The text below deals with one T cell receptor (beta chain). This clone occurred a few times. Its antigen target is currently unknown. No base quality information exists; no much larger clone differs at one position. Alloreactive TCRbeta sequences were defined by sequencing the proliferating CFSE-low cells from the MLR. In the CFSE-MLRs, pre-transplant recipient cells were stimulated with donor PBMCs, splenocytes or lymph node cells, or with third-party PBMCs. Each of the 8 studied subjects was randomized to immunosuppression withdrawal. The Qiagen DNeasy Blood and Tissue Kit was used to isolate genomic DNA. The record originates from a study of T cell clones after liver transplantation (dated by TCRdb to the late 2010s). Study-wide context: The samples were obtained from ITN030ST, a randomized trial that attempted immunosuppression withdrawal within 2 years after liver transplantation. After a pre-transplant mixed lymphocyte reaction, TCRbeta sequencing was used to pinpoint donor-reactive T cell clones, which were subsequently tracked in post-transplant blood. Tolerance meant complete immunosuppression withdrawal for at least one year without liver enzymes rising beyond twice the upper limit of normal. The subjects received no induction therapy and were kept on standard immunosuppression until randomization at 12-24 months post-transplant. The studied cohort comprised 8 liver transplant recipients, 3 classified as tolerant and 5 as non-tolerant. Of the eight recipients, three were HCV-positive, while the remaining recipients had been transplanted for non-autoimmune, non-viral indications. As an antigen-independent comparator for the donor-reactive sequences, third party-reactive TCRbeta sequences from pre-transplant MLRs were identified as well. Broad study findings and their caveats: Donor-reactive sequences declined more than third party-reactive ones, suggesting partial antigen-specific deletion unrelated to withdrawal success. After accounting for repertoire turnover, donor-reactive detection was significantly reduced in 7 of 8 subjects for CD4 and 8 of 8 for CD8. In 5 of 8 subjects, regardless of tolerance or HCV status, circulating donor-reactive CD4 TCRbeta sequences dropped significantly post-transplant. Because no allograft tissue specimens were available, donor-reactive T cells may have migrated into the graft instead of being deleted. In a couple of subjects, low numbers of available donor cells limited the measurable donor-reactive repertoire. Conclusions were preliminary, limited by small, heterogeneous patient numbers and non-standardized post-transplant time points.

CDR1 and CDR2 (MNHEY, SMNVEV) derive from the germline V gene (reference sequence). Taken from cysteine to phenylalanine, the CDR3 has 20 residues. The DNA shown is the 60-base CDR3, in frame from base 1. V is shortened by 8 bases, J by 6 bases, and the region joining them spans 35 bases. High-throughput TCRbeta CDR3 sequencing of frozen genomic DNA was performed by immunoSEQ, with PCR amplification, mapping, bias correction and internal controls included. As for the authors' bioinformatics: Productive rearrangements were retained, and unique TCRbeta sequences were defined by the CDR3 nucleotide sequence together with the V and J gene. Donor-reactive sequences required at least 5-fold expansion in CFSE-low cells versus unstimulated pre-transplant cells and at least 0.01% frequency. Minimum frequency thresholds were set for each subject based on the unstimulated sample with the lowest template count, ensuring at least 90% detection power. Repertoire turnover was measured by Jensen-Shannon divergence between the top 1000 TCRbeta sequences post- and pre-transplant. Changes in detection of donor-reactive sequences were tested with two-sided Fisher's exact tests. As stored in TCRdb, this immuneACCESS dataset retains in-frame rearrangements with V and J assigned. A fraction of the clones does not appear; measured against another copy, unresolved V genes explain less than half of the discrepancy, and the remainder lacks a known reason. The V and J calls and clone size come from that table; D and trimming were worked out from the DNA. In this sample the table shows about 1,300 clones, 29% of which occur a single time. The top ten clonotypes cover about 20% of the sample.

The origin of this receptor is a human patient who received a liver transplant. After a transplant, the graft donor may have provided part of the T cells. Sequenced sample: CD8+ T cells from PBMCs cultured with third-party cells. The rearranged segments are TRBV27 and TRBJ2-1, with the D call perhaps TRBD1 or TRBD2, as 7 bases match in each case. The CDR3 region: CASRRGVGQLGAGASNEQFF. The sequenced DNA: TGTGCCAGCCGTCGGGGGGTGGGACAGCTCGGGGCGGGAGCTTCCAATGAGCAGTTCTTC.